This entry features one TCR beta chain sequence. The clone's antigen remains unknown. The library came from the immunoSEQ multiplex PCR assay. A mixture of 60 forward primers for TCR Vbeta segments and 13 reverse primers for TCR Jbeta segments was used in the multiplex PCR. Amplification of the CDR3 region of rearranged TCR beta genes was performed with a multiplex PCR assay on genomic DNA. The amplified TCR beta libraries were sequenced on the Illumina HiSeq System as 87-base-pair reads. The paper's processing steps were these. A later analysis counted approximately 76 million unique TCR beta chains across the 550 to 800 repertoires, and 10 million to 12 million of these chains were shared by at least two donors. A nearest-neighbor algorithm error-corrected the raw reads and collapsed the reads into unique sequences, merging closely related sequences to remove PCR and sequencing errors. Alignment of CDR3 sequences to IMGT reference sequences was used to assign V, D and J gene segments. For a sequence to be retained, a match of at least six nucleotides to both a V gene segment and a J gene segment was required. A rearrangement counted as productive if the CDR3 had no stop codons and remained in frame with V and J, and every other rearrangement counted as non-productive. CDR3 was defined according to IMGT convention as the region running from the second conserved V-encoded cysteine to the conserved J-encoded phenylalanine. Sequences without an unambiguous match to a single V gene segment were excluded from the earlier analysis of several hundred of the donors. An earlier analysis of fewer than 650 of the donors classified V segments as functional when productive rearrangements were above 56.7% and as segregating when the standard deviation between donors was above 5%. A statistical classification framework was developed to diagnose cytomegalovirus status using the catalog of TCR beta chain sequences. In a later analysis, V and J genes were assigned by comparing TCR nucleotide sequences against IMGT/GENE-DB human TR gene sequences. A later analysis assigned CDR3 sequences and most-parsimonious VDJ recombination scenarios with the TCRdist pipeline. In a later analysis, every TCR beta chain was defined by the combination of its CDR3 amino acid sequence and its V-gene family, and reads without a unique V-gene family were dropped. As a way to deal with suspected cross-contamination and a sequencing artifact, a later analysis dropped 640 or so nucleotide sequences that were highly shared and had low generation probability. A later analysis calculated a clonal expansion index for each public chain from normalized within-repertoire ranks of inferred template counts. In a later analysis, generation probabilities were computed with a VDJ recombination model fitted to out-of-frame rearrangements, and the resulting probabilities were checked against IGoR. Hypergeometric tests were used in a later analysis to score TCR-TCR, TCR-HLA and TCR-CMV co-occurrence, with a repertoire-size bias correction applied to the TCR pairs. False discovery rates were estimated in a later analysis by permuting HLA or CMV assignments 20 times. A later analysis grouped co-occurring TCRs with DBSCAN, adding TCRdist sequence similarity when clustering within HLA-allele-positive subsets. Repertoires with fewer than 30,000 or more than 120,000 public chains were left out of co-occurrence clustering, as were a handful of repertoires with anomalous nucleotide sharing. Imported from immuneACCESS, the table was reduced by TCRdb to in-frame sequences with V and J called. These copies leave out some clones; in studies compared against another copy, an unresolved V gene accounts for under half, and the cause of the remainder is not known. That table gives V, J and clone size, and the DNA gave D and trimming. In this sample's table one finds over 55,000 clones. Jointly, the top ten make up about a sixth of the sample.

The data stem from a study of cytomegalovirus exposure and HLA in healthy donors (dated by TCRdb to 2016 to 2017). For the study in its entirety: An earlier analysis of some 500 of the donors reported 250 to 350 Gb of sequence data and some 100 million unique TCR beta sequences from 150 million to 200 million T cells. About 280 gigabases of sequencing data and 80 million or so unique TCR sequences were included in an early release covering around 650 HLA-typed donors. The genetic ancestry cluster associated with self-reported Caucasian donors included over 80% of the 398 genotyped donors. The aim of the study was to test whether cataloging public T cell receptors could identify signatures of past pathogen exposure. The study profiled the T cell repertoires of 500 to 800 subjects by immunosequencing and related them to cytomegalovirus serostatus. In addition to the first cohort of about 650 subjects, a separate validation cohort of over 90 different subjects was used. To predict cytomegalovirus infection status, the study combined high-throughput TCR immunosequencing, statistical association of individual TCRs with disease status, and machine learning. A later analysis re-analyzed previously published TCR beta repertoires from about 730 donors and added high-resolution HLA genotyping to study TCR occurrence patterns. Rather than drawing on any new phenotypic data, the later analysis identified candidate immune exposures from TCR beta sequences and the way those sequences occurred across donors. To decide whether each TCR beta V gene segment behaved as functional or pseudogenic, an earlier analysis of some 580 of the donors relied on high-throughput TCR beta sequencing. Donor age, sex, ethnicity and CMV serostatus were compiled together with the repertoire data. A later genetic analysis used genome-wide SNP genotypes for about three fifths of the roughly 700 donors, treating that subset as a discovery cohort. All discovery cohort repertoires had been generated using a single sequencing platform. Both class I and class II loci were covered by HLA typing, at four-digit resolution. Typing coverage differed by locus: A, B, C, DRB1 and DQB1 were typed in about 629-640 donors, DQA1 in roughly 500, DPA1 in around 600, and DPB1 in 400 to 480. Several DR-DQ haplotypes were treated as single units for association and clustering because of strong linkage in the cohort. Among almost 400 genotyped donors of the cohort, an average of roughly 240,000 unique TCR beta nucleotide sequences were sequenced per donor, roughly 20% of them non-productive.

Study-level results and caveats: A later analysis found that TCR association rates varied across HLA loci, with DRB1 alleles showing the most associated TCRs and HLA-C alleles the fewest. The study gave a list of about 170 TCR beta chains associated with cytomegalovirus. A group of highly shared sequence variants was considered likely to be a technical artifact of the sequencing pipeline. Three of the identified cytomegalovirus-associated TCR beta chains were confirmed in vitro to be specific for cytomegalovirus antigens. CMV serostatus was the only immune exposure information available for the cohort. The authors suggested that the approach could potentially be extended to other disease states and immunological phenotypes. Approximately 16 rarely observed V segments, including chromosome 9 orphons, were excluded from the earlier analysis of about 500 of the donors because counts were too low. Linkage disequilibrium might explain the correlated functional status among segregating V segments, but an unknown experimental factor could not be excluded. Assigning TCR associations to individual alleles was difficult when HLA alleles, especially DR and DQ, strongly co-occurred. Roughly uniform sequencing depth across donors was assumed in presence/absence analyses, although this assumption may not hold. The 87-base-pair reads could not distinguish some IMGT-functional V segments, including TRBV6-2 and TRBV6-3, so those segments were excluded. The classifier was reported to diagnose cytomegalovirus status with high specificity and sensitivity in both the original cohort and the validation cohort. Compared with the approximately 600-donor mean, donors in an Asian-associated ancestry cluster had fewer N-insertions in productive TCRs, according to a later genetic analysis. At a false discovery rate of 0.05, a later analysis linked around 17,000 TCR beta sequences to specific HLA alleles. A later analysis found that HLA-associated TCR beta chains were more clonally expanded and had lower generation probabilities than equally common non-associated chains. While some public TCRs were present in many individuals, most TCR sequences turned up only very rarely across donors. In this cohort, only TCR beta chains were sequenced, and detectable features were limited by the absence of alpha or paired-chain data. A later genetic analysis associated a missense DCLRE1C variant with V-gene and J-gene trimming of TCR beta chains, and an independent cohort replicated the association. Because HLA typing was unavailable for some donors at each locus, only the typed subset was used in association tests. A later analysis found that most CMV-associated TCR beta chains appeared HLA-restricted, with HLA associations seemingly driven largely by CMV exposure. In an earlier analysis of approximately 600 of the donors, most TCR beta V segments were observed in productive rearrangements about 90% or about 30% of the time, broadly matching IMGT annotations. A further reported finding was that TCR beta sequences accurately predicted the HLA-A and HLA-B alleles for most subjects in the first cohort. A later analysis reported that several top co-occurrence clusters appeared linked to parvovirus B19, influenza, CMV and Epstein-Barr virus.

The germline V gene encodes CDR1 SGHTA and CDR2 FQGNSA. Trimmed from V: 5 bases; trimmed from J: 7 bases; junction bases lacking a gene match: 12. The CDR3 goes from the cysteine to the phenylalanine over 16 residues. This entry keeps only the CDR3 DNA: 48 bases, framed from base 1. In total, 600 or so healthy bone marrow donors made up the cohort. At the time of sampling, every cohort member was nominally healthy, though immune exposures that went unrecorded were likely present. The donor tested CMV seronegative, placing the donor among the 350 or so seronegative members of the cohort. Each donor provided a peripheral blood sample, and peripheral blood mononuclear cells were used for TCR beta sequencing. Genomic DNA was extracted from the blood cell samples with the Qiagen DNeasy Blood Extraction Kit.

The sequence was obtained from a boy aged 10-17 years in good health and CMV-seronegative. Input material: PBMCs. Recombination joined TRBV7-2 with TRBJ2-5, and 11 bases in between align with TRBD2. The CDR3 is CASSPPLAGGMGTQYF. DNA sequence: TGTGCCAGCAGCCCTCCGCTAGCGGGGGGTATGGGGACCCAGTACTTC. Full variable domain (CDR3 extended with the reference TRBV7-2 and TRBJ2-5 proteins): GAGVSQSPSNKVTEKGKDVELRCDPISGHTALYWYRQSLGQGLEFLIYFQGNSAPDKSGLPSDRFSAERTGGSVSTLTIQRTQQEDSAVYLCASSPPLAGGMGTQYFGPGTRLLVL.